This T cell receptor beta chain was identified in a study of blood T cell repertoires in COVID-19 (dated by TCRdb to 2020 to 2021). General notes on the study: Samples covering the acute and convalescent phases of COVID-19 were provided by collaborators in the United States, Italy and Spain. Nearly every sample came with metadata listing a de-identified subject ID, COVID-19 status, age in years and sex. The repertoires were released in a freely available public database meant as a resource for research on the immune response to SARS-CoV-2. Deeply sampled blood TCRbeta repertoires from subjects exposed to, actively infected with, or recovered from COVID-19 were included in the dataset. Samples were obtained from the ongoing ImmuneRACE study (first 160 participants) and from over 1,000 subjects provided by 6 global collaborators. The material from the prospective study consisted of cDNA or gDNA derived from T cells, B-cell-depleted T cells, or PBMCs. Where available, HLA class I and class II types were taken from metadata supplied by the sample provider and were not determined by assay-based typing. Overall results and qualifications from the work: The quantity of clinical and demographic metadata differed by source and by participant and was supplied without curation.

TCRbeta CDR3 regions were amplified from genomic DNA using the immunoSEQ Assay, a bias-controlled multiplex PCR. In the authors' own workflow: Nucleated cell counts per sample were estimated from amplification of reference gene primers within the assay. To quantify the absolute abundance of each unique TCRbeta CDR3 rearrangement, sequence reads were collapsed and filtered. For each sample, productive Simpson clonality was calculated as the square root of Simpson's diversity index across productive rearrangements. The table comes from immuneACCESS by way of TCRdb, which keeps in-frame sequences with V and J called. Part of the clones is missing from these tables; in studies checked, under half for an unresolved V gene and the rest for unknown reasons. D and trimming were read from the DNA, whereas the V and J calls and clone size are those reported in that table. A total of fewer than 200,000 clones appear in this sample, roughly 80% of them only once. Of the sample, around 8.9% falls within the top ten clones.

From the germline V gene, CDR1 is MNHEY and CDR2 is SVGAGI. V and J are trimmed by 5 bases and 10 bases, and the gene matches miss 8 bases of the junction. Spanning cysteine to phenylalanine, the CDR3 consists of 15 amino acids. Kept here is only the CDR3 DNA, which spans 45 bases and is read in frame from base 1. In Seattle, one collaborating source enrolled patients while the infection was active and tracked those patients longitudinally over the course of disease. Whole blood was collected in K2EDTA tubes by collaborating institutions according to the institutions' own protocols. For TCRbeta analysis, collaborator samples were shipped as frozen whole blood, as isolated PBMCs, or as DNA extracted from either sample type. Regarding this clone: Its antigen is still unknown. The record has no base qualities; no much larger clone is one base away.

The receptor chain draws on TRBV6-5 and TRBJ1-6, and 10 bases in between align with TRBD1. The receptor's source is a woman older than 75 with COVID-19, enrolled during active disease. The sequenced sample consisted of peripheral blood. The nucleotide sequence reads as follows: TGTGCCAGCAGTCACGGGACAGGGGTTGGATCACCCCTCCACTTT. Translated, it gives CASSHGTGVGSPLHF.